One sample yielded the 13 T cell receptor beta chains listed below, sequenced in a study of cytomegalovirus exposure and HLA in healthy donors. Primers: 60 Vbeta forward and 13 Jbeta reverse. The repertoire was sequenced with immunoSEQ multiplex PCR; TCRdb's copy has only in-frame clones and lacks some. The sample yields about 160,000 clones, approximately 78% seen once. Sequencing was carried out using PBMCs. The source is a woman aged 25-40 years in good health and CMV-seropositive.

The V gene is TRBV7-4, the J gene TRBJ2-1; 9 bases match TRBD1. This CDR3 is 17 amino acids long. The germline CDR1 and CDR2 sequences are SGHVT and SQSDAQ. V was pared by 7 bases and J by 4 bases, with 14 bases of the junction left unmatched. DNA for the CDR3: TGTGCCAGCAACACACCTTTGAGGGACAGGGCATACAATGAGCAGTTCTTC. Translation gives CASNTPLRDRAYNEQFF. Filled out from reference TRBV7-4 and TRBJ2-1, the complete variable domain reads GAGVSQSPRYKVAKRGRDVALRCDSISGHVTLYWYRQTLGQGSEVLTYSQSDAQRDKSGRPSGRFSAERPERSVSTLKIQRTEQGDSAVYLCASNTPLRDRAYNEQFFGPGTRLTVL.

This CDR3 is CASSITVGPGGISPLHF. For the CDR3, the DNA is TGTGCCAGTAGTATTACAGTCGGGCCAGGGGGCATTTCACCCCTCCACTTT. V gene TRBV19 combines with J gene TRBJ1-6; 8 nucleotides agree with TRBD1. Trimming cost V 3 bases and J 9 bases; bases outside gene matches: 13. This CDR3 spans 17 amino acids. The V gene's germline CDR1 is LNHDA and CDR2 SQIVND (reference sequence).

The genes are TRBV2 and TRBJ2-3; tentatively, D is TRBD2 (6 bases). The V end lost 2 bases, the J end lost 3 bases, and 12 bases lay between the germline ends. CDR1 and CDR2 (germline): SNHLY, FYNNEI. The CDR3 covers 15 residues. Here the CDR3 DNA reads TGTGCCAGCAGTGAATGGGGGGACGGGACAGATACGCAGTATTTT. Translating gives CASSEWGDGTDTQYF.

Only one count was recorded for this clone. Other DNA sequences of this sample code for an identical CDR3. The chain employs TRBV2 and TRBJ2-7, with TRBD1 identical over 8 bases. J was trimmed by 4 bases and V by 3 bases; bases with no gene match: 5. This CDR3 has 14 amino acids. Per the germline V gene, CDR1 is SNHLY and CDR2 is FYNNEI. CDR3 in DNA: TGTGCCAGCAGTGATCAAGGACAGGGATACGAGCAGTACTTC. Translating gives CASSDQGQGYEQYF.

The chain joins TRBV29-1 to TRBJ1-4; perhaps TRBD1 as D (5 bases). The V and J ends lost 6 bases and 7 bases respectively, with 18 bases between them. The CDR3 spans 14 residues. Germline CDR1 is SQVTM and CDR2 is ANQGSEA. In DNA, the CDR3 is TGCAGCGTACAGGACGGCCAACTTGTTGAAAAACTGTTTTTT. This codes for CSVQDGQLVEKLFF.

This clone was counted once. CDR3 sequence: CATSRSSQGANSNQPQHF. The DNA of the CDR3 is TGTGCCACCAGCAGATCCTCACAGGGGGCGAATAGCAATCAGCCCCAGCATTTT. The chain couples TRBV15 to TRBJ1-5, with TRBD1 matching 9 bases. CDR1 is LNHNV and CDR2 is YYDKDF in the germline V gene (reference sequence). The CDR3 extends over 18 amino acids. The trim removed 2 bases at V and 0 bases at J, leaving 8 bases unmatched.

The J gene is TRBJ2-2, the V gene TRBV5-1, with D maybe TRBD2 (6 bases). Trimming cost V 4 bases and J 4 bases, with 14 bases left between them. The germline gives CDR1 SGHRS, CDR2 YFSETQ. This CDR3 spans 15 amino acids. CDR3 DNA sequence: TGCGCCAGCAGCCCTCAGGGAGCGGGCACCGGGGAGCTGTTTTTT. Translation gives CASSPQGAGTGELFF. The complete variable domain, with remaining parts taken from reference TRBV5-1 and TRBJ2-2, reads KAGVTQTPRYLIKTRGQQVTLSCSPISGHRSVSWYQQTPGQGLQFLFEYFSETQRNKGNFPGRFSGRQFSNSRSEMNVSTLELGDSALYLCASSPQGAGTGELFFGEGSRLTVL.

This clone was counted once. The V and J genes are TRBV19 and TRBJ1-5; 7 bases line up with TRBD1. V dropped 7 bases and J dropped 9; count of bases not matched to a gene: 12. Germline CDR1 and CDR2: LNHDA and SQIVND (reference sequence). The CDR3 has 14 residues. DNA for the CDR3: TGTGCCAGTACTTTGGTGAGGGGGCGCAGGCCCCAGCATTTT. The encoded protein is CASTLVRGRRPQHF.

The chain combines TRBV7-8 with TRBJ1-5; D remains unclear. With 2 bases removed from V and 6 bases from J, the gap between germline ends came to 8 bases. The CDR3 has 13 amino acids. Per germline, CDR1 SGHVS and CDR2 FQNEAQ. CDR3 region: CASSLTAGQPQHF. Here the CDR3 DNA reads TGTGCCAGCAGCTTAACAGCTGGTCAGCCCCAGCATTTT.

V usage is TRBV18 and J usage is TRBJ1-4; no clear D. CDR1 KGHSH and CDR2 LQKENI come from the germline V gene. Between the trimmed V and J ends, which lost 4 bases and 7 bases, there was a span of 10 bases. The CDR3 is 13 amino acids. CDR3 residues: CASSRGNSEKLFF. As DNA, the CDR3 is TGTGCCAGCTCACGAGGGAATAGTGAAAAACTGTTTTTT.

The chain carries TRBV12-5 and TRBJ2-1; the D is unclear. V was clipped by 0 bases and J by 3 bases, with 9 bases between them. The CDR3 runs 15 residues. The germline V gene encodes CDR1 LGHNT and CDR2 FRNRAP. The CDR3 DNA is TGTGCTAGTGGTTTGGTCCTAGGCCTCTACAATGAGCAGTTCTTC. It encodes CASGLVLGLYNEQFF.

The chain combines TRBV27 with TRBJ2-5; D is undetermined. Near its end, the DNA agrees better with TRBJ2-7, so the J call may be wrong. Germline CDR1 and CDR2: MNHEY and SMNVEV (reference sequence). The CDR3 has 16 amino acids. CDR3 sequence: CASSLSFTSPTNEQYF. CDR3 nucleotide sequence: TGTGCCAGCAGTTTATCGTTTACAAGCCCTACTAACGAGCAGTACTTC.

The chain uses TRBV10-3 and TRBJ1-6, with a tentative D call TRBD1 (5 bases). The CDR3 runs 17 residues. Between the trimmed V and J ends, which lost 8 bases and 6 bases, there was a span of 23 bases. CDR1 is ENHRY, CDR2 SYGVKD, per germline. The CDR3 DNA follows: TGTGCCATCGGGGGAGGAACCTCGGAAAGTGCTAATTCACCCCTCCACTTT. Protein sequence: CAIGGGTSESANSPLHF.